The 20 T cell receptor beta chains below come from one sample, sequenced in a study of technical replicates of blood from four donors. The table came from immunoSEQ multiplex PCR; TCRdb's copy has only in-frame clones and leaves some out. The sample yields roughly 71,000 clones, roughly 92% seen once. The sample taken for sequencing was T cells isolated from PBMCs. Source of these receptors: a human donor in good health.

J is TRBJ2-1 and V is TRBV9, with a tentative D call TRBD2 (6 bases). The germline gives CDR1 SGDLS, CDR2 YYNGEE. V was pared by 0 bases and J by 0 bases, with 19 bases between. The length of the CDR3 is 19 residues. CDR3 amino acids: CASSVGSLGGVSSYNEQFF. For the CDR3, the DNA is TGTGCCAGCAGCGTAGGGTCCTTGGGCGGGGTGAGCTCCTACAATGAGCAGTTCTTC.

The rearrangement links TRBV7-6 to TRBJ1-1, with 8 bases matching TRBD1. Germline CDR1 is SGHVS and CDR2 is FNYEAQ. The J segment lost 3 bases and the V segment lost 2 bases, leaving 5 bases of the junction unmatched. The CDR3 has 15 residues. CDR3 sequence: CASSLMDREDTEAFF. CDR3 nucleotides: TGTGCCAGCAGCTTAATGGACAGGGAGGACACTGAAGCTTTCTTT.

The J gene is TRBJ2-3, the V gene TRBV14; 7 positions agree with TRBD2. Germline-derived CDR1 and CDR2 are SGHDN and FVKESK. CDR3 length: 16 residues. V trimming: 6 bases; J trimming: 2 bases; junction bases outside the gene matches: 11. The CDR3 here is CASRGRSGTITDTQYF. The CDR3 coding sequence is TGTGCCAGCAGGGGCAGGAGCGGGACTATCACAGATACGCAGTATTTT. Drawing the rest from reference TRBV14 and TRBJ2-3, the complete variable domain is EAGVTQFPSHSVIEKGQTVTLRCDPISGHDNLYWYRRVMGKEIKFLLHFVKESKQDESGMPNNRFLAERTGGTYSTLKVQPAELEDSGVYFCASRGRSGTITDTQYFGPGTRLTVL.

V and J are TRBV27 and TRBJ2-3; 7 nucleotides line up with TRBD1. V was pared by 3 bases and J by 3 bases, with 9 bases of the junction left unmatched. Germline loops: CDR1 MNHEY, CDR2 SMNVEV (reference sequence). The CDR3 totals 16 residues. The DNA for the CDR3 is TGTGCCAGCAGTTTGGCCAGGGGGATTTCAACAGATACGCAGTATTTT. Amino acids: CASSLARGISTDTQYF.

The chain is built from TRBV28 and TRBJ1-5; weak D call: TRBD1 (5 bases). V was pared by 6 bases and J by 4 bases, with 16 bases between. Germline CDR1 is MDHEN and CDR2 is SYDVKM. The CDR3 is 15 residues long. The CDR3 nucleotides read TGTGCCAGCAGCCCCTCCGGGGGAGCGAATCAGCCCCAGCATTTT. Protein sequence: CASSPSGGANQPQHF.

The chain uses TRBV29-1 and TRBJ2-3; possibly TRBD1 for D (5 bases). Germline V lookup: CDR1 SQVTM, CDR2 ANQGSEA. V lost 4 bases to trimming and J lost 6 bases, with 14 bases between them. This CDR3 spans 13 amino acids. The CDR3 DNA sequence: TGCAGCGTTGCTCCCCAGGGTGGGGATACGCAGTATTTT. This gives the protein CSVAPQGGDTQYF.

This chain connects TRBV4-1 to TRBJ2-7; TRBD2 matches at 10 bases. With 4 bases clipped from V and 3 bases from J, the junction kept 6 bases outside the gene matches. The CDR3 contains 15 residues. Germline assignment: CDR1 MGHRA and CDR2 YSYEKL. The CDR3: CASSLKAGGLYEQYF. As DNA, the CDR3 is TGCGCCAGCAGCCTTAAAGCGGGAGGGCTCTACGAGCAGTACTTC.

This clone was recorded only once. The V call is TRBV12-5, the J call TRBJ2-1, with D tentatively TRBD1 (7 bases). Germline CDR1 LGHNT, CDR2 FRNRAP. The CDR3 loop spans 16 amino acids. The V end lost 5 bases, the J end lost 4 bases, and 18 bases lay between the germline ends. CDR3 bases: TGTGCTAGTGGTGCTCAATCAGGGGGGCAATACAATGAGCAGTTCTTC. As protein: CASGAQSGGQYNEQFF.

V usage is TRBV28 and J usage is TRBJ1-1; 9 nucleotides agree with TRBD1. Per the germline V gene, CDR1 is MDHEN and CDR2 is SYDVKM. V lost 5 bases to trimming and J lost 4 bases; unmatched junction nucleotides: 5. The length of the CDR3 is 14 residues. As DNA, the CDR3 is TGTGCCAGCAGTATACAGGGGGCGCCCACTGAAGCTTTCTTT. Its translation: CASSIQGAPTEAFF.

The chain links TRBV19 to TRBJ1-1; 12 positions match TRBD1. CDR1 and CDR2 (germline): LNHDA, SQIVND (reference sequence). V was pared by 6 bases and J by 11 bases, with 4 bases of the junction left unmatched. The CDR3 extends over 12 amino acids. CDR3 DNA sequence: TGTGCCAGTAGGGGGACAGGGGGCTGGGCTTTCTTT. This gives the protein CASRGTGGWAFF.

The gene calls are TRBV9 and TRBJ2-1; tentative D call: TRBD2 (6 bases). This CDR3 comprises 16 residues. Trimming left V 3 bases short and J 0 bases short, with 13 bases between. Germline CDR1 reads SGDLS; CDR2 reads YYNGEE. The CDR3: CASSAGTFSSYNEQFF. CDR3 DNA sequence: TGTGCCAGCAGCGCCGGGACTTTCAGCTCCTACAATGAGCAGTTCTTC.

The CDR3 protein is CASSPGGLNIQYF. Here the CDR3 DNA reads TGTGCCAGCAGCCCAGGGGGCTTAAACATTCAGTACTTC. The V call is TRBV11-3, the J call TRBJ2-4, with 8 bases identical to TRBD1. The CDR3 has 13 amino acids. The germline CDR1 and CDR2 sequences are SGHNT and YENEEA. With V trimmed by 5 bases and J by 6 bases, 3 bases remained unmatched. Full variable domain (missing parts from reference TRBV11-3 and TRBJ2-4): EAGVVQSPRYKIIEKKQPVAFWCNPISGHNTLYWYLQNLGQGPELLIRYENEEAVDDSQLPKDRFSAERLKGVDSTLKIQPAELGDSAVYLCASSPGGLNIQYFGAGTRLSVL.

The chain is built from TRBV2 and TRBJ2-1, with 9 bases aligning to TRBD1. The CDR3 consists of 14 residues. V lost 7 bases and J lost 4; bases outside the gene matches: 5. CDR1 and CDR2 (germline): SNHLY, FYNNEI. The CDR3 reads CASTEGTGYNEQFF. The CDR3 coding sequence is TGTGCCAGCACCGAGGGGACAGGGTACAATGAGCAGTTCTTC. Drawing the rest from reference TRBV2 and TRBJ2-1, the complete variable domain is EPEVTQTPSHQVTQMGQEVILRCVPISNHLYFYWYRQILGQKVEFLVSFYNNEISEKSEIFDDQFSVERPDGSNFTLKIRSTKLEDSAMYFCASTEGTGYNEQFFGPGTRLTVL.

V is TRBV5-1 and J is TRBJ1-1; D may be TRBD1 (6 bases). The CDR3 consists of 16 residues. V dropped 4 bases and J dropped 4 bases, with 20 bases sitting between them. CDR1 is SGHRS, CDR2 YFSETQ, per germline. The CDR3 region is CASSRGTDRGGTEAFF. The CDR3 DNA reads TGCGCCAGCAGCAGAGGGACGGATAGGGGGGGCACTGAAGCTTTCTTT.

V is TRBV28 and J is TRBJ2-7; D remains ambiguous. This CDR3 is 14 amino acids long. Germline V gives CDR1 MDHEN, CDR2 SYDVKM. The germline V and J ends were trimmed by 6 bases and 2 bases, with 14 bases remaining between them. Here the CDR3 DNA reads TGTGCCAGCAGGTCGGTGGATGAGGCCTACGAGCAGTACTTC. Its translation is CASRSVDEAYEQYF.

This rearrangement joins TRBV19 to TRBJ2-3; 7 bases fit TRBD2. This CDR3 contains 13 residues. V lost 4 bases, J lost 6 bases, and 4 bases stayed unmatched. The germline gives CDR1 LNHDA, CDR2 SQIVND (reference sequence). The CDR3 DNA is TGTGCCAGTAGTAAACTAGCGAGGGATACGCAGTATTTT. Protein product: CASSKLARDTQYF.

The chain joins TRBV4-3 to TRBJ1-1, with 7 bases fitting TRBD1. Germline loops: CDR1 LGHNA, CDR2 YSLEER. The CDR3 spans 14 residues. Trimming at V came to 6 bases and at J to 4 bases, leaving 8 bases not matched to a gene. Here the CDR3 DNA reads TGCGCCAGCAGTCCCGGGACAGAGTCCACTGAAGCTTTCTTT. It codes for CASSPGTESTEAFF.

This clone was detected a few times. The gene calls are TRBV30 and TRBJ1-1; no firm D call. This CDR3 comprises 12 residues. The V gene's germline CDR1 is GTSNPN and CDR2 SVGIG (reference sequence). V was trimmed by 4 bases and J by 1 base, leaving 7 bases between them. CDR3 loop: CAWTRENTEAFF. For the CDR3, the DNA is TGTGCCTGGACACGGGAGAACACTGAAGCTTTCTTT.

This chain uses TRBV7-2 with TRBJ2-1; 11 nucleotides align to TRBD2. CDR3 length equals 15 residues. Trimming at V came to 5 bases and at J to 7 bases, leaving 7 bases not matched to a gene. Germline V lookup: CDR1 SGHTA, CDR2 FQGNSA. CDR3 sequence: CASSPVAGGGNEQFF. The CDR3 DNA follows: TGTGCCAGCAGCCCCGTAGCGGGAGGGGGGAATGAGCAGTTCTTC. The whole variable domain, remainder taken from reference TRBV7-2 and TRBJ2-1, is GAGVSQSPSNKVTEKGKDVELRCDPISGHTALYWYRQSLGQGLEFLIYFQGNSAPDKSGLPSDRFSAERTGGSVSTLTIQRTQQEDSAVYLCASSPVAGGGNEQFFGPGTRLTVL.

The chain employs TRBV7-6 and TRBJ2-7, with 12 bases identical to TRBD2. Germline V lookup: CDR1 SGHVS, CDR2 FNYEAQ. The CDR3 is made up of 14 amino acids. After removal of 2 bases from V and 5 bases from J, the junction contained 1 base not matched to a gene. The CDR3 sequence is CASSLLAGGNEQYF. The CDR3 region has the DNA TGTGCCAGCAGCTTACTAGCGGGAGGGAACGAGCAGTACTTC.